This TCR beta chain was profiled in a study of blood T cells in healthy people across ages. The total RNA that was extracted per sample amounted to at least 5 micrograms. The CDR3 runs 15 residues. Per germline, CDR1 MNHEY and CDR2 SMNVEV (reference sequence). The ends lost 3 bases at V and 9 bases at J; junction bases unmatched: 7. With respect to this clonotype: Its antigen is not known.

The study's findings and limits: Whereas aged donors had fewer naive CD4+ cells, long-lived donors had more of them and higher diversity.

With a J-beta primer mix and a sample-barcoded 5' primer, a second PCR ran roughly 6 to 11 cycles. In TCRdb, the 5' RACE reads were re-called with MiXCR into one record per CDR3 protein. Here the sample spans about 680,000 distinct CDR3 sequences, around 45% being singletons. This clonotype was obtained from a woman between 55 and 75 years old in good health. The rearrangement uses TRBV27 and TRBJ2-1; 11 bases fit TRBD2. The sample taken for sequencing was blood. CDR3 DNA sequence: TGTGCCAGCAGTTTCCTAGCGGGAGGAGTGGGTGAGCAGTTCTTC. This sequence encodes CASSFLAGGVGEQFF.